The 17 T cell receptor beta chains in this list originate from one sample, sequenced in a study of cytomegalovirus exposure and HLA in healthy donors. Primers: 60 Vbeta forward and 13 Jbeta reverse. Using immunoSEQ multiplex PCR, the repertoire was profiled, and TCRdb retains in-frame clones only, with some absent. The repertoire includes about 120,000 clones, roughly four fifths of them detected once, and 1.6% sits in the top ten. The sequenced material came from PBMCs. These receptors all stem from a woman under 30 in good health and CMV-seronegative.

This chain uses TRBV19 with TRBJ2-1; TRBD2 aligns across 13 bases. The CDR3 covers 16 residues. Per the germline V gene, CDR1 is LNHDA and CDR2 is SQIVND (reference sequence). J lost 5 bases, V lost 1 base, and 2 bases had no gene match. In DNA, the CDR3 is TGTGCCAGTAGTATAGTCGGGACTAGCGGGAACAATGAGCAGTTCTTC. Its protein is CASSIVGTSGNNEQFF.

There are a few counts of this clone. CDR3 in amino acids: CAWSTDTEAFF. CDR3 in DNA: TGTGCCTGGAGTACAGACACTGAAGCTTTCTTT. V is TRBV30 and J is TRBJ1-1; D gene unclear. V gave up 2 bases and J gave up 3 bases, with 4 bases separating them. The CDR3 has 11 amino acids. From germline, CDR1 is GTSNPN and CDR2 SVGIG (reference sequence).

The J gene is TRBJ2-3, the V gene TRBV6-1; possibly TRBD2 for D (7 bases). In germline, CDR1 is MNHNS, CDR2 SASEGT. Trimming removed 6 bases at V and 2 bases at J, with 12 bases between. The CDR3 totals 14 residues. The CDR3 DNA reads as TGTGCCAGCAGGTCGCGGGGGCTCACAGATACGCAGTATTTT. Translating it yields CASRSRGLTDTQYF.

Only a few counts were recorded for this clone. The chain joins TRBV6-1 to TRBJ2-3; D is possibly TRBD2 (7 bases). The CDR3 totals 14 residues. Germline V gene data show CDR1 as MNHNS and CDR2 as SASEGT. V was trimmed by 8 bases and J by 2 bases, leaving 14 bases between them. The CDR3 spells CASLRGGYTDTQYF. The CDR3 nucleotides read TGTGCCAGCCTTAGGGGGGGTTACACAGATACGCAGTATTTT.

CDR3 protein: CASRKGFGGADTGELFF. DNA for the CDR3: TGTGCCTCCAGAAAGGGGTTCGGAGGGGCCGACACCGGGGAGCTGTTTTTT. The J gene is TRBJ2-2, the V gene TRBV30; tentatively, D is TRBD2 (6 bases). The CDR3 loop spans 17 amino acids. The germline V and J ends were trimmed by 7 bases and 3 bases, with 24 bases remaining between them. Germline V gives CDR1 GTSNPN, CDR2 SVGIG (reference sequence). Combining the CDR3 with reference TRBV30 and TRBJ2-2 gives the whole variable domain SQTIHQWPATLVQPVGSPLSLECTVEGTSNPNLYWYRQAAGRGLQLLFYSVGIGQISSEVPQNLSASRPQDRQFILSSKKLLLSDSGFYLCASRKGFGGADTGELFFGEGSRLTVL.

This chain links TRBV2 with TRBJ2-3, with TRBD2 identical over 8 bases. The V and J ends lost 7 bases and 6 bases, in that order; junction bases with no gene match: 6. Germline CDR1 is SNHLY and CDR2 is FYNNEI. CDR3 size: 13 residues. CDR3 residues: CASKIAGLDTQYF. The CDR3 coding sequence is TGTGCCAGCAAGATAGCGGGGTTGGATACGCAGTATTTT.

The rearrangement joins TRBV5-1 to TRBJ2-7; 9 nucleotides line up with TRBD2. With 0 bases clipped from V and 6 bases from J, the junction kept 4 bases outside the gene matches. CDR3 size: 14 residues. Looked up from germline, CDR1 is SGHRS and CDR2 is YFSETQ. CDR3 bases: TGCGCCAGCAGCTTGGGACTAGCGGCCCGCGAGCAGTACTTC. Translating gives CASSLGLAAREQYF.

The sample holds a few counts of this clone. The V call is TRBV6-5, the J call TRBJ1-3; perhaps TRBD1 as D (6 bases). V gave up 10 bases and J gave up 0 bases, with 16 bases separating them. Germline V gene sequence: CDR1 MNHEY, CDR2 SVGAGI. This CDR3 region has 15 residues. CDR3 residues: CATSGALNSGNTIYF. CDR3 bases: TGTGCCACTTCAGGGGCGCTTAACTCTGGAAACACCATATATTTT.

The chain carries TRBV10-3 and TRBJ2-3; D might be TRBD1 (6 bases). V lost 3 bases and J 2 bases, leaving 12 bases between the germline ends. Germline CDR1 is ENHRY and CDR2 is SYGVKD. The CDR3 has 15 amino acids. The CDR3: CAISEKDSYTDTQYF. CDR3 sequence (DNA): TGTGCCATCAGTGAAAAGGACAGCTACACAGATACGCAGTATTTT.

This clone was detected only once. CDR3 residues: CASSQVGAGAFF. CDR3 nucleotide sequence: TGTGCCAGCAGCCAAGTAGGGGCAGGAGCTTTCTTT. This chain joins TRBV14 and TRBJ1-1, with TRBD1 as a possible D gene (5 bases). Deletions cut 1 base from V and 10 bases from J, with 10 bases between. Germline values: CDR1 SGHDN, CDR2 FVKESK. This CDR3 contains 12 residues.

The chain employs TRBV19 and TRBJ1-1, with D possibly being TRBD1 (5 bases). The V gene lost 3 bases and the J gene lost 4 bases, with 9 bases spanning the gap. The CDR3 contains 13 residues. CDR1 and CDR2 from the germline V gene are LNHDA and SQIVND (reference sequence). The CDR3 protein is CASSIVQGTEAFF. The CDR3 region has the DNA TGTGCCAGTAGTATTGTGCAGGGCACTGAAGCTTTCTTT.

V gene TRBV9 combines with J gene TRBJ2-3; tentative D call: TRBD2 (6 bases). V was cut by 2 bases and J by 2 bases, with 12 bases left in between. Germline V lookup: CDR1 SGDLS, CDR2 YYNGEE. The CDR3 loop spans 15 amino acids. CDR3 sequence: CASSVGIADTDTQYF. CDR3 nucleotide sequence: TGTGCCAGCAGCGTCGGAATAGCGGACACAGATACGCAGTATTTT.

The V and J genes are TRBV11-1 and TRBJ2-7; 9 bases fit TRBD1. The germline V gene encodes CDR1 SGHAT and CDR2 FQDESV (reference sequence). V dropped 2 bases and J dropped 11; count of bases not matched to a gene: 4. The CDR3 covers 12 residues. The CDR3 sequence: CASSLRQGEKYF. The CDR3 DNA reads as TGTGCCAGCAGCTTACGACAGGGGGAGAAGTACTTC.

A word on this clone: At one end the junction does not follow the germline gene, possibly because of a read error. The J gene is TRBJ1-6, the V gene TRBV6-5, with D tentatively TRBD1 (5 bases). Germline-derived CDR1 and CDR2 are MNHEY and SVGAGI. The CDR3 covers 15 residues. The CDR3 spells CASRYGGSYNSPLHF. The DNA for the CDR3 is TGTGCCAGCCGTTACGGGGGGTCCTATAATTCACCCCTCCACTTT.

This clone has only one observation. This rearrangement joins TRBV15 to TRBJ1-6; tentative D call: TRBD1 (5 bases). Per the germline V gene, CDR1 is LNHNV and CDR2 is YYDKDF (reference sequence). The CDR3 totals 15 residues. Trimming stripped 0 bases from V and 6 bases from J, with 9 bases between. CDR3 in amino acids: CATSRDGRANSPLHF. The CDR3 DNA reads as TGTGCCACCAGCAGAGATGGCAGGGCTAATTCACCCCTCCACTTT. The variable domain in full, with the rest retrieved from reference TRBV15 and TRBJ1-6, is DAMVIQNPRYQVTQFGKPVTLSCSQTLNHNVMYWYQQKSSQAPKLLFHYYDKDFNNEADTPDNFQSRRPNTSFCFLDIRSPGLGDTAMYLCATSRDGRANSPLHFGNGTRLTVT.

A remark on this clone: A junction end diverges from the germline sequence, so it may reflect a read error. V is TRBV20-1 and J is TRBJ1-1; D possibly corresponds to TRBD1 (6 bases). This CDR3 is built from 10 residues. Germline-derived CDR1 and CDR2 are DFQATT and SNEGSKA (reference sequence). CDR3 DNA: TGCAGTGCTAGCCAATCAGGGGCACGCTTT. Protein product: CSASQSGARF.

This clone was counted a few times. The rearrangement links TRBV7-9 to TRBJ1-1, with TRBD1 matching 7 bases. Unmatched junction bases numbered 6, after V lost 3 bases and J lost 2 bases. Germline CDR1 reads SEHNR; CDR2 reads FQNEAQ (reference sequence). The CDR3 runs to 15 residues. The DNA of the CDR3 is TGTGCCAGCAGCTTGAGAGGGGGCCAAAACACTGAAGCTTTCTTT. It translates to CASSLRGGQNTEAFF.